The 30 T cell receptor beta chains presented below share a single source sample, sequenced in a study of blood T cell repertoires in COVID-19 (dated by TCRdb to about 2020). Libraries were made using the immunoSEQ multiplex PCR assay. This immuneACCESS table, as held by TCRdb, lists in-frame sequences with V and J called but not all clones. Of the missing ones, under half trace to an unresolved V gene in checked studies; the others have no known cause. Across this sample there are approximately 230,000 clones, with around 80% seen only once. The top ten clones comprise just under 20% of the sample. Specimen: peripheral blood. These receptors all come from a young man with active or convalescent COVID-19.

This clone was picked up a small number of times. The chain links TRBV18 to TRBJ2-7, with D perhaps TRBD2 (6 bases). Trimming removed 5 bases at V and 2 bases at J, with 10 bases between. Germline CDR1 and CDR2: KGHSH and LQKENI. CDR3 length: 13 residues. The CDR3 spells CASSTGLTYEQYF. The CDR3 DNA reads TGTGCCAGCTCAACAGGACTAACCTACGAGCAGTACTTC.

The J gene is TRBJ2-3, the V gene TRBV3-1 (or the pseudogene TRBV3-2), with D perhaps matching TRBD2 (5 bases). Per the germline V gene, CDR1 is LGHDT and CDR2 is YNNKEL (reference sequence). This CDR3 region has 14 residues. Deletions cut 2 bases from V and 0 bases from J, with 6 bases between. The CDR3 loop reads CASSQSGSTDTQYF. The CDR3, as DNA: TGTGCCAGCAGCCAAAGCGGTAGCACAGATACGCAGTATTTT.

J is TRBJ2-2 and V is TRBV4-1; D uncertain. Germline V gene data show CDR1 as MGHRA and CDR2 as YSYEKL. The CDR3 runs 15 residues. Trimming removed 1 base at V and 1 base at J, with 7 bases between. CDR3 sequence reads: CASSQGQLNTGELFF. The CDR3 DNA sequence: TGCGCCAGCAGCCAAGGACAACTGAACACCGGGGAGCTGTTTTTT.

CDR3 amino acids: CASSQDQSGTYEQYF. The CDR3 nucleotides are TGCGCCAGCAGCCAAGACCAGAGCGGCACCTACGAGCAGTACTTC. The J gene is TRBJ2-7, the V gene TRBV4-1; D might be TRBD2 (5 bases). Germline V gene sequence: CDR1 MGHRA, CDR2 YSYEKL. The ends were cut back, 0 bases at V and 2 bases at J, with 11 bases in the middle. This CDR3 comprises 15 residues.

The V and J genes are TRBV11-2 and TRBJ1-5, with D possibly matching TRBD1 (5 bases). The CDR3 contains 18 residues. Trimming left V 5 bases short and J 6 bases short, with 26 bases between. CDR1 and CDR2 from the germline V gene are SGHAT and FQNNGV. The CDR3 loop reads CASSPWGVTKKDRQPQHF. DNA of the CDR3: TGTGCCAGCAGCCCATGGGGGGTTACCAAGAAGGACCGTCAGCCCCAGCATTTT.

As regards this clone: The same CDR3 can be traced to other DNA sequences in this sample. The chain employs TRBV9 and TRBJ1-3; D may be TRBD1 (5 bases). CDR3 length: 14 amino acids. With 4 bases removed from V and 0 bases from J, the gap between germline ends came to 8 bases. CDR1 SGDLS and CDR2 YYNGEE come from the germline V gene. The CDR3, as DNA: TGTGCCAGCAGCCCCGGGGGCTCTGGAAACACCATATATTTT. Translated: CASSPGGSGNTIYF.

Of note for this clone: In the same sample, other DNA sequences code for this CDR3. The chain is built from TRBV6-5 and TRBJ1-4; tentative D call: TRBD1 (5 bases). Germline loops: CDR1 MNHEY, CDR2 SVGAGI. The ends were cut back, 6 bases at V and 0 bases at J, with 8 bases in the middle. The CDR3 has 14 amino acids. Here the CDR3 reads CASSRGATNEKLFF. CDR3 sequence (DNA): TGTGCCAGCAGCCGGGGGGCAACTAATGAAAAACTGTTTTTT.

The gene calls are TRBV7-8 and TRBJ2-3; D unresolved. Germline V gene data show CDR1 as SGHVS and CDR2 as FQNEAQ. V was trimmed by 4 bases and J by 4 bases, leaving 15 bases between them. This CDR3 comprises 15 residues. CDR3 in amino acids: CASSSDLIGSDTQYF. The CDR3 DNA follows: TGTGCCAGCAGCTCCGACCTGATCGGGTCAGATACGCAGTATTTT.

The chain combines TRBV2 with TRBJ1-1; D call uncertain. This CDR3 comprises 11 residues. The V and J ends lost 10 bases and 6 bases respectively, with 12 bases between them. Germline V CDR1 and CDR2: SNHLY, FYNNEI. CDR3 DNA sequence: TGTGCCACTACGGAGTGGGCTGAAGCTTTCTTT. This translates into CATTEWAEAFF.

This clone was recorded once. J is TRBJ2-5 and V is TRBV19, with D possibly being TRBD1 (6 bases). The germline CDR1 and CDR2 sequences are LNHDA and SQIVND (reference sequence). The CDR3 is made up of 13 amino acids. Trimming pared 5 bases from V and 1 base from J, leaving 8 bases between. The CDR3 here is CASSPDSQETQYF. CDR3 in DNA: TGTGCCAGTAGTCCGGACAGCCAAGAGACCCAGTACTTC.

The chain couples TRBV2 to TRBJ1-1, with 10 positions matching TRBD1. The ends lost 5 bases at V and 12 bases at J; junction bases unmatched: 9. The germline CDR1 and CDR2 sequences are SNHLY and FYNNEI. The CDR3 length is 13 residues. The CDR3 sequence: CASSLTDRGRSFF. The DNA for the CDR3 is TGTGCCAGCAGTTTGACGGACAGGGGGAGGTCTTTCTTT. The variable domain in full, with the rest retrieved from reference TRBV2 and TRBJ1-1, is EPEVTQTPSHQVTQMGQEVILRCVPISNHLYFYWYRQILGQKVEFLVSFYNNEISEKSEIFDDQFSVERPDGSNFTLKIRSTKLEDSAMYFCASSLTDRGRSFFGQGTRLTVV.

The V and J genes are TRBV27 and TRBJ2-3; 8 positions match TRBD1. J gave up 5 bases and V 3 bases, and 4 bases lay outside the gene matches. The CDR3 contains 14 residues. Germline CDR1 MNHEY, CDR2 SMNVEV (reference sequence). The CDR3 region is CASSFQQGGDTQYF. The CDR3 DNA is TGTGCCAGCAGTTTTCAACAGGGGGGAGATACGCAGTATTTT.

V and J are TRBV4-3 and TRBJ2-1, with TRBD2 matching over 14 bases. Per germline, CDR1 LGHNA and CDR2 YSLEER. Trimming removed 8 bases from V and 5 bases from J; junction bases left unmatched: 5. The CDR3 is 15 residues long. The CDR3 sequence: CASGRLAGGNNEQFF. Here the CDR3 DNA reads TGCGCCAGCGGGAGACTAGCGGGAGGGAACAATGAGCAGTTCTTC.

The rearrangement uses TRBV9 and TRBJ2-3, with D perhaps TRBD2 (6 bases). Trimming took 6 bases from V and 3 from J, leaving 8 bases between them. The germline V gene encodes CDR1 SGDLS and CDR2 YYNGEE. The CDR3 consists of 12 residues. The CDR3 loop reads CASNGGTDTQYF. DNA of the CDR3: TGTGCCAGCAACGGGGGAACAGATACGCAGTATTTT.

This sequence joins TRBV19 and TRBJ2-7, with TRBD2 matching 8 bases. J lost 1 base, V lost 7 bases, and 6 bases had no gene match. The V gene's germline CDR1 is LNHDA and CDR2 SQIVND (reference sequence). This CDR3 has 14 amino acids. The chain's CDR3 is CASTPTSGSYEQYF. CDR3 bases: TGTGCCAGTACCCCCACTAGCGGTTCCTACGAGCAGTACTTC.

The chain joins TRBV2 to TRBJ1-1; 9 bases line up with TRBD1. This CDR3 contains 15 residues. V shed 6 bases, J shed 4 bases, and the junction held 9 bases outside the gene matches. Per germline, CDR1 SNHLY and CDR2 FYNNEI. The CDR3 spells CASRGDRVGSTEAFF. DNA for the CDR3: TGTGCCAGCAGAGGGGACAGGGTGGGAAGCACTGAAGCTTTCTTT. Combining the CDR3 with reference TRBV2 and TRBJ1-1 gives the whole variable domain EPEVTQTPSHQVTQMGQEVILRCVPISNHLYFYWYRQILGQKVEFLVSFYNNEISEKSEIFDDQFSVERPDGSNFTLKIRSTKLEDSAMYFCASRGDRVGSTEAFFGQGTRLTVV.

CDR3 in DNA: TGTGCCAGCATGAGAGAGACCCAGTACTTC. Translated, it gives CASMRETQYF. V is TRBV2 and J is TRBJ2-5; D unresolved. Germline CDR1 SNHLY, CDR2 FYNNEI. Between the trimmed V and J ends, which lost 7 bases and 4 bases, there was a span of 4 bases. This CDR3 spans 10 amino acids.

This clone is a singleton in its sample. The chain has TRBV2 and TRBJ2-7; D gene unclear. V was pared by 6 bases and J by 3 bases, with 6 bases between. The germline gives CDR1 SNHLY, CDR2 FYNNEI. The CDR3 covers 11 residues. The CDR3 reads CASSLFYEQYF. As DNA, the CDR3 is TGTGCCAGCAGCCTATTCTACGAGCAGTACTTC.

J is TRBJ1-1 and V is TRBV6-6; D is ambiguous. V lost 2 bases to trimming and J lost 5 bases, with 12 bases between them. The CDR3 extends over 14 amino acids. CDR1 is MNHNY and CDR2 is SVGAGI in the germline V gene (reference sequence). The CDR3 region has the DNA TGTGCCAGCAGTTACCTGGAGGCCATAACTGAAGCTTTCTTT. It is translated as CASSYLEAITEAFF.

This chain joins TRBV30 and TRBJ1-6; possible D gene TRBD1, 6 bases. The V end was cut by 4 bases, the J end by 10 bases, with 20 bases between. The CDR3 has 15 amino acids. Germline loops: CDR1 GTSNPN, CDR2 SVGIG (reference sequence). The DNA for the CDR3 is TGTGCCTGGACCGTACAGAAGGGGGTAGGCTCACCCCTCCACTTT. This gives the protein CAWTVQKGVGSPLHF.

This chain links TRBV5-6 with TRBJ2-2, with D maybe TRBD1 (6 bases). The CDR3 extends over 15 amino acids. Per germline, CDR1 SGHDT and CDR2 YYEEEE. Trimming removed 4 bases from V and 1 base from J, with 11 bases in between. CDR3: CASSPGTQNTGELFF. The CDR3 bases are TGTGCCAGCAGCCCCGGGACACAGAACACCGGGGAGCTGTTTTTT.

The chain has TRBV28 and TRBJ2-6; D unresolved. Germline V gives CDR1 MDHEN, CDR2 SYDVKM. With 3 bases removed from V and 0 bases from J, the gap between germline ends came to 6 bases. This CDR3 region has 15 residues. CDR3 sequence (DNA): TGTGCCAGCAGTTTTGACATCTCTGGGGCCAACGTCCTGACTTTC. It yields the protein CASSFDISGANVLTF.

The chain has TRBV9 and TRBJ2-5; 14 bases are shared with TRBD2. The germline gives CDR1 SGDLS, CDR2 YYNGEE. The CDR3 sequence is 16 residues long. V trimming: 3 bases; J trimming: 1 base; junction bases outside the gene matches: 2. CDR3 nucleotide sequence: TGTGCCAGCAGCGAGGGACTAGCGGGGGCCCAAGAGACCCAGTACTTC. Translation: CASSEGLAGAQETQYF.

The chain has TRBV5-1 and TRBJ2-3, with D perhaps TRBD2 (5 bases). Germline lookup yields CDR1 SGHRS and CDR2 YFSETQ. There are 15 residues in the CDR3. Trimming left V 3 bases short and J 0 bases short, with 11 bases between. CDR3 coding DNA: TGCGCCAGCAGCTACGAAGCGGTTAGCACAGATACGCAGTATTTT. It encodes CASSYEAVSTDTQYF.

The CDR3 bases are TGCAGTGCTATTGAGCGGGGACGGGGCCACAATGAGCAGTTCTTC. Protein: CSAIERGRGHNEQFF. This chain joins TRBV20-1 and TRBJ2-1, with 7 bases that match TRBD2. CDR3 length equals 15 residues. J was trimmed by 5 bases and V by 4 bases; bases with no gene match: 11. The germline CDR1 and CDR2 sequences are DFQATT and SNEGSKA (reference sequence).

The V call is TRBV5-6, the J call TRBJ1-3; D possibly corresponds to TRBD1 (6 bases). The CDR3 is made up of 14 amino acids. CDR1 is SGHDT, CDR2 YYEEEE, per germline. Deletions cut 2 bases from V and 4 bases from J, with 10 bases between. The DNA for the CDR3 is TGTGCCAGCAGCTTACGGACAGTCGGAAACACCATATATTTT. Amino acid sequence: CASSLRTVGNTIYF.

The rearrangement links TRBV27 to TRBJ2-7, with 14 bases lining up with TRBD2. Per germline, CDR1 MNHEY and CDR2 SMNVEV (reference sequence). The V and J ends lost 4 bases and 4 bases, in that order; junction bases with no gene match: 3. The CDR3 length is 15 residues. The CDR3 loop reads CASSSRLAGGYEQYF. In nucleotides, the CDR3 is TGTGCCAGCAGTTCGAGACTAGCGGGAGGGTACGAGCAGTACTTC.

This chain joins TRBV20-1 and TRBJ2-2; D call uncertain. Trimming pared 3 bases from V and 7 bases from J, leaving 9 bases between. Germline V gives CDR1 DFQATT, CDR2 SNEGSKA (reference sequence). The CDR3 has 12 amino acids. The CDR3 DNA follows: TGCAGTGCTAGTCAGGTTCACGGGGAGCTGTTTTTT. It specifies CSASQVHGELFF.

CDR3 sequence reads: CASSPSLGTQYF. In DNA, the CDR3 is TGTGCCAGCAGTCCCTCCCTAGGTACGCAGTATTTT. The chain combines TRBV12-3 or TRBV12-4 with TRBJ2-3; D uncertain. With 5 bases removed from V and 8 bases from J, the gap between germline ends came to 11 bases. The CDR3 spans 12 residues.

The chain is built from TRBV20-1 and TRBJ1-2; perhaps TRBD1 as D (6 bases). V lost 0 bases, J lost 13 bases, and 12 bases lay in between. Germline loops: CDR1 DFQATT, CDR2 SNEGSKA (reference sequence). CDR3 size: 11 residues. CDR3 bases: TGCAGTGCTAGAGATCGGGGGGCAGGCACCTTC. It specifies CSARDRGAGTF.